This TCR beta chain was sequenced in a study of OX40 agonist ivuxolimab in advanced cancers. Germline values: CDR1 SGHAT, CDR2 FQNNGV. V dropped 5 bases and J dropped 5; count of bases not matched to a gene: 8. CDR3 size: 14 residues. Here immunoSEQ multiplex PCR was the method, and the copy in TCRdb shows in-frame clones only, minus some. The sample lists 95,000 to 150,000 clones, around 89% occurring once. The source is an adult with an advanced solid tumor such as melanoma, head and neck, liver or kidney cancer. This specimen consisted of CD4+ or CD8+ T cells sorted from blood, obtained in a trial of the OX40 agonist ivuxolimab. The chain carries TRBV11-2 and TRBJ1-1; 7 bases agree with TRBD1. DNA for the CDR3: TGTGCCAGCAGCCTTCGGACAGGATCGACTGAAGCTTTCTTT. Protein: CASSLRTGSTEAFF.